The 14 T cell receptor beta chains below were found in one sample sequenced in a study of T cells in Graves' hyperthyroidism and ophthalmopathy (dated by TCRdb to about 2019). Library generation was performed with multiplex PCR. This sample was sequenced with an Illumina HiSeq 2000. The TCR beta CDR3 regions were amplified from the RNA transcripts. The first round of RT-PCR for the TCR CDR3 was performed with the HTBI primer set and the Qiagen OneStep RT-PCR kit. TCRdb passed the public sequencing reads through fastp at Q25 and MiXCR, retaining productive beta sequences. Entries that share a CDR3 protein sequence are merged under the most common genes and DNA. The sample table shows 660,000 or so distinct CDR3 sequences, and about 20% are seen once. The top ten constitute 34% of the sample. Sequencing used blood. These receptors all stem from a man aged 25-45 years with Graves' ophthalmopathy.

This clonotype was observed a handful of times. The V gene is TRBV6-1, the J gene TRBJ1-6; 8 bases agree with TRBD1. J gave up 7 bases and V 10 bases, and 6 bases lay outside the gene matches. The CDR3 contains 13 residues. Germline CDR1 MNHNS, CDR2 SASEGT. CDR3 in amino acids: CATGQGQNSPLHF. The CDR3 DNA sequence: TGTGCCACCGGACAGGGACAAAATTCACCCCTCCACTTT.

In its sample, this clonotype was seen many times. The chain couples TRBV28 to TRBJ2-5, with D possibly TRBD1 on 5 matching bases. The CDR3 loop spans 16 amino acids. The germline V gene has CDR1 MDHEN and CDR2 SYDVKM. Trimming left V 4 bases short and J 5 bases short, with 20 bases between. CDR3 residues: CASSWTGEEGVETQYF. The CDR3 DNA sequence: TGTGCCAGCAGTTGGACCGGTGAAGAAGGGGTCGAGACCCAGTACTTC.

The chain is built from TRBV5-4 and TRBJ1-2; D is undetermined. The germline V gene encodes CDR1 SGHNT and CDR2 YYREEE (reference sequence). V lost 4 bases, J lost 8 bases, and 21 bases lay in between. CDR3 length equals 15 residues. In DNA, the CDR3 is TGTGCCAGCAGCGACCCTGAAAAGGTCCGCGGAGGCTACACCTTC. Protein product: CASSDPEKVRGGYTF. The entire variable domain, with the rest obtained from reference TRBV5-4 and TRBJ1-2, is as follows: ETGVTQSPTHLIKTRGQQVTLRCSSQSGHNTVSWYQQALGQGPQFIFQYYREEENGRGNFPPRFSGLQFPNYSSELNVNALELDDSALYLCASSDPEKVRGGYTFGSGTRLTVV.

Ten or more counts support this clonotype. The chain employs TRBV30 and TRBJ2-1; no reliable D call. Germline V gene lookup returns CDR1 GTSNPN and CDR2 SVGIG (reference sequence). This CDR3 is built from 13 residues. V was cut by 0 bases and J by 10 bases, with 13 bases left in between. The CDR3 loop reads CAWSVNELREQFF. Written as DNA, the CDR3 is TGTGCCTGGAGTGTGAACGAGTTACGGGAGCAGTTCTTC.

The chain employs TRBV9 and TRBJ2-3; D remains unclear. Germline assignment: CDR1 SGDLS and CDR2 YYNGEE. CDR3 length equals 14 residues. Trimming pared 1 base from V and 4 bases from J, leaving 10 bases between. In nucleotides, the CDR3 is TGTGCCAGCAGCGTACGATCCGGCCCAGATACGCAGTATTTT. Protein sequence: CASSVRSGPDTQYF.

In this sample, this clonotype turned up many times. The chain is built from TRBV10-2 and TRBJ2-1; 9 nucleotides agree with TRBD2. Germline values: CDR1 WSHSY, CDR2 SAAADI. The CDR3 sequence is 15 residues long. V was pared by 5 bases and J by 3 bases, with 5 bases of the junction left unmatched. CDR3 in amino acids: CASSPASGVYNEQFF. The CDR3 DNA sequence: TGCGCCAGCAGTCCCGCTAGCGGGGTCTACAATGAGCAGTTCTTC.

This clonotype was found a few times. The V gene is TRBV6-6, the J gene TRBJ2-3; 8 nucleotides align to TRBD2. The germline CDR1 and CDR2 sequences are MNHNY and SVGAGI (reference sequence). The CDR3 extends over 16 amino acids. V lost 2 bases to trimming and J lost 5 bases; unmatched junction nucleotides: 9. This chain's CDR3 is CASSYRGGVREDTQYF. CDR3 bases: TGTGCCAGCAGTTACCGGGGGGGAGTTAGAGAAGATACGCAGTATTTT.

This clonotype was seen many times. The rearrangement uses TRBV7-9 and TRBJ1-4; D is ambiguous. There are 12 residues in the CDR3. The V gene's germline CDR1 is SEHNR and CDR2 FQNEAQ (reference sequence). V dropped 3 bases and J dropped 8 bases, with 7 bases sitting between them. Here the CDR3 reads CASSFGREKLFF. CDR3 DNA sequence: TGTGCCAGCAGCTTTGGGAGGGAAAAACTGTTTTTT.

The V gene is TRBV20-1, the J gene TRBJ1-2; D is unresolved. Germline V CDR1 and CDR2: DFQATT, SNEGSKA (reference sequence). The V end was cut by 0 bases, the J end by 5 bases, with 16 bases between. The CDR3 contains 15 residues. CDR3 DNA sequence: TGCAGTGCTAGAGATTCGGCAGGATCGATGTATGGCTACACCTTC. It encodes CSARDSAGSMYGYTF.

This clonotype has a handful of counts. The chain is built from TRBV10-3 and TRBJ2-7, with TRBD2 identical over 16 bases. Germline lookup yields CDR1 ENHRY and CDR2 SYGVKD. The CDR3 contains 18 residues. Trimming cost V 6 bases and J 0 bases; bases outside gene matches: 8. The CDR3 sequence: CAISGTSGRALSSYEQYF. The CDR3 DNA reads as TGTGCCATCAGCGGGACTAGCGGGAGGGCCCTAAGCTCCTACGAGCAGTACTTC.

The count of this clonotype is one. This rearrangement joins TRBV20-1 to TRBJ2-7; TRBD1 matches 7 bases. Germline CDR1 reads DFQATT; CDR2 reads SNEGSKA (reference sequence). Trimming took 4 bases from V and 0 from J; bases not matched to a gene: 9. The CDR3 contains 15 residues. The DNA of the CDR3 is TGCAGTGCTATGCCCTACGGGACAGCCTCCTACGAGCAGTACTTC. Translation gives CSAMPYGTASYEQYF.

This rearrangement joins TRBV6-1 to TRBJ1-5, with D tentatively TRBD1 (5 bases). The germline V gene has CDR1 MNHNS and CDR2 SASEGT. V dropped 11 bases and J dropped 2 bases, with 19 bases sitting between them. This CDR3 is built from 15 residues. This CDR3 is CAGEGDFRGNQPQHF. As DNA, the CDR3 is TGTGCCGGCGAGGGAGATTTCAGGGGCAATCAGCCCCAGCATTTT.

This clonotype was counted a few times. The rearrangement uses TRBV12-3 or TRBV12-4 and TRBJ2-5; TRBD2 aligns across 7 bases. V lost 6 bases to trimming and J lost 1 base; unmatched junction nucleotides: 11. CDR3 length: 16 amino acids. CDR3 sequence: CASRPGSPSGQETQYF. CDR3 sequence (DNA): TGTGCCAGCAGGCCCGGGAGTCCTAGCGGCCAAGAGACCCAGTACTTC.

The chain is built from TRBV29-1 and TRBJ1-1; tentative D call: TRBD1 (5 bases). Germline V lookup: CDR1 SQVTM, CDR2 ANQGSEA. Trimming cost V 4 bases and J 4 bases, with 19 bases left between them. The CDR3 sequence is 15 residues long. The CDR3 protein is CSVVPLGRAGTEAFF. The CDR3 region has the DNA TGCAGCGTTGTTCCCCTTGGCAGGGCGGGCACTGAAGCTTTCTTT.